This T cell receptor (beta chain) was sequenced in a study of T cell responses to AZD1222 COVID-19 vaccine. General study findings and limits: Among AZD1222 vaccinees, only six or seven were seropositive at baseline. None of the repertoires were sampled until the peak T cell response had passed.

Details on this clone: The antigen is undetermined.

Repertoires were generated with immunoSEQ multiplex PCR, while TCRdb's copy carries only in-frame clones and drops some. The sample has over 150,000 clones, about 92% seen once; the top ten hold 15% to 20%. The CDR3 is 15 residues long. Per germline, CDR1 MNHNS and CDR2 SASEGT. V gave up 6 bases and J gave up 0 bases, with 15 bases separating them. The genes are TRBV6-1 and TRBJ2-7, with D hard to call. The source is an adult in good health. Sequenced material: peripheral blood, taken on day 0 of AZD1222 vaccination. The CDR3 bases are TGTGCCAGCAGAATTGTGACTGAGAGCTCCTACGAGCAGTACTTC. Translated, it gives CASRIVTESSYEQYF.